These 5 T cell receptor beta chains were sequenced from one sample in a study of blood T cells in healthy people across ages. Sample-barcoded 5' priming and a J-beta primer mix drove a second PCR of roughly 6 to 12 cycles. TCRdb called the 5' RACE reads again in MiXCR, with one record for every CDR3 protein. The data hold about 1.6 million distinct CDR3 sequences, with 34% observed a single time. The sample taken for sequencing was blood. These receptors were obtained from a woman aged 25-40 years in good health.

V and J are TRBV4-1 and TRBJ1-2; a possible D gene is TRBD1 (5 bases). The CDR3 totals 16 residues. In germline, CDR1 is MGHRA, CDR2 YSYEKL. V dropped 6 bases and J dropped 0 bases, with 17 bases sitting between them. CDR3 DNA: TGCGCCAGCAGTCCACCAGGGTACAAAGCTAACTATGGCTACACCTTC. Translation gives CASSPPGYKANYGYTF.

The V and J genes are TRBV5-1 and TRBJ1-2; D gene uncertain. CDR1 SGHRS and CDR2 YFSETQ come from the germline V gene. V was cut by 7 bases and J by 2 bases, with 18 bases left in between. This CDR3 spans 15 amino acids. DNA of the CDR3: TGCGCCAGCTGGGGTGGTTCGGCCGCGAACTATGGCTACACCTTC. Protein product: CASWGGSAANYGYTF.

CDR3 in DNA: TGTGCCAGCAGCCGGAGCGAGACAGGCACAGATACGCAGTATTTT. Translating gives CASSRSETGTDTQYF. The chain employs TRBV28 and TRBJ2-3; a possible D gene is TRBD1 (5 bases). Deletions cut 6 bases from V and 1 base from J, with 14 bases between. The CDR3 is made up of 15 amino acids. Germline CDR1 is MDHEN and CDR2 is SYDVKM.

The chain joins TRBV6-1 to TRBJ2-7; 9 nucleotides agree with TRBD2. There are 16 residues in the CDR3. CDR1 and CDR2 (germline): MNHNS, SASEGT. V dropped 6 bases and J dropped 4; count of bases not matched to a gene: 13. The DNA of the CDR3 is TGTGCCAGCAGGGAGGGCAGCGGGGGGTCTGTATACGAGCAGTACTTC. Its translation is CASREGSGGSVYEQYF.

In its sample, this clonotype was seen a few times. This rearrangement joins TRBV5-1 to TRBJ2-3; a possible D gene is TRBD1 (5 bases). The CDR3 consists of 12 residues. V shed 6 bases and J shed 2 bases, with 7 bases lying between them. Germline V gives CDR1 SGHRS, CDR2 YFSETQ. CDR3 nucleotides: TGCGCCAGCATTGGGGCCACAGATACGCAGTATTTT. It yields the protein CASIGATDTQYF.